This is a list of T cell receptor beta chains from one sample in a study of tumor and adjacent non-tumor tissue in lung cancer. One entry per CDR3 protein, called by TCRdb with MiXCR from the multiplex PCR reads. This sample yields roughly 120,000 distinct CDR3 sequences, of which roughly 80% are seen a single time; about 39% belongs to the top ten. The sample consisted of lung tumor tissue. These receptors were collected from a woman aged 55-75 years with non-small cell lung cancer. CDR3s include the opening cysteine and the closing phenylalanine or tryptophan. A D gene is named only where the DNA matches it firmly. Clone size appears in some rows only: once, few, many, or a class for an expanded clone.

TRBJ2-3 NA few TRBV7-9 TGTGCCAGCAGCTTACCCCTCACAGATACGCAGTATTTT CASSLPLTDTQYF
TRBJ2-7 NA many TRBV14 TGTGCCAGCAGCCCAGACCGCCGCGAGCAGTACTTC CASSPDRREQYF
TRBJ2-7 TRBD2 NA TRBV20-1 TGCAGTGCATCCTTAGCGGGAATAATAAACGAGCAGTACTTC CSASLAGIINEQYF
TRBJ2-1 NA NA TRBV11-1 TGTGCCAGCGGTCTGGGTTTCCCAGCGAGCTCCTACAATGAGCAGTTCTTC CASGLGFPASSYNEQFF
TRBJ1-2 TRBD1 NA TRBV27 TGTGCCAGCAGTCCCGAAAGGGACAGGGGGAGGCGGGGTTACACCTTC CASSPERDRGRRGYTF
TRBJ1-5 TRBD1 many TRBV6-1 TGTGCCAGCACTACCGGGACAGGGGGAGGTCAGCCCCAGCATTTT CASTTGTGGGQPQHF
TRBJ1-2 TRBD1 many TRBV5-4 TGTGCCAGCAGCTACGGACAGGGGATTGCTAACTATGGCTACACCTTC CASSYGQGIANYGYTF
TRBJ2-2 NA NA TRBV5-1 TGCACCAGCAACTTGACGGAATCCGGGGAGCTGTTTTTT CTSNLTESGELFF
TRBJ2-3 NA many TRBV11-2 TGTGCCAGCAGCTTAGGGGACGGCTATACGCAGTATTTT CASSLGDGYTQYF
TRBJ2-7 NA NA TRBV11-3 TGTGCCAGTAGCTTGCGTCAGGGGACTTCTTGCGAGCAGTACTTC CASSLRQGTSCEQYF
TRBJ2-1 TRBD2 NA TRBV11-2 TGTGCCAGCAGTTCCAGATCGGGCGGGGGGGCAATTGAGCAGTTCTTC CASSSRSGGGAIEQFF
TRBJ1-3 TRBD1 NA TRBV6-2/TRBV6-3 TGTGCAAGCACCGGACAGGTCGACGGAAACACCATATATTTC CASTGQVDGNTIYF
TRBJ2-3 NA many TRBV29-1 TGCAGCGTTGAAGTGGGAAGTACAGATACGCAGTATTTT CSVEVGSTDTQYF
TRBJ2-3 NA NA TRBV11-2 TGTGCCAGGAGCGCCCCCGGAACGGCCACAGATACGCAGTATTTT CARSAPGTATDTQYF
TRBJ2-3 NA once TRBV4-2 TGTGCCAGCAGCCAAGGCCGGGACCGATCGCTTTATAGCAATCAGCCCCAGTATTTT CASSQGRDRSLYSNQPQYF
TRBJ2-1 NA NA TRBV11-2 TGTGCCAGTAGCGTGCGGATTCGCATTGAGCAGTTCTTC CASSVRIRIEQFF
TRBJ2-1 TRBD2 many TRBV5-6 TGTGCCAGCAGCTTACTAGCGGGGGGACAAACCTACAATGAGCAGTTCTTC CASSLLAGGQTYNEQFF
TRBJ2-2 NA many TRBV29-1 TGCAGCGGGCGACAGGCGAACACCGGGGAGCTGTTTTTT CSGRQANTGELFF
TRBJ2-5 TRBD2 NA TRBV5-1 TGCGCCAGCAGCTTGGGTGCGGGAGTGGGAGAGACCCAGTACTTC CASSLGAGVGETQYF
TRBJ2-5 TRBD1 NA TRBV20-1 TGTACCCTCTCACAGGGGGCGGTGGAGACTCAGTACTTC CTLSQGAVETQYF
TRBJ2-2 NA NA TRBV11-3 TGTCCCAGCAGCTTAATATCCGGGGGCGGCGGGGAGCTGTTTTTT CPSSLISGGGGELFF
TRBJ2-7 TRBD2 NA TRBV4-1 TGCGCCAGGAGCCGGAAAGTTAGTCTAGCGGAGATTTTTTACGAGCAGTACTTC CARSRKVSLAEIFYEQYF
TRBJ1-4 NA few TRBV28 TGTGCCAGCAGTTTACCTGGGCCAACTAATGAAAAAGTGTTTTTT CASSLPGPTNEKVFF
TRBJ1-5 NA NA TRBV11-2 TGTGTCAGCTCCCGGGAGAGGGGCCAGCCCCAGCACTTT CVSSRERGQPQHF
TRBJ2-7 NA NA TRBV4-3 TGTGCCAGCAGCCAAGAAGATAGGGTAGGGGTCCACGAGCAGTACTTC CASSQEDRVGVHEQYF
TRBJ2-3 TRBD2 once TRBV6-5 TGTGCCAGCAATGTAGCGGGATCTAACAGAGATACGCAGTATTTT CASNVAGSNRDTQYF
TRBJ2-1 TRBD2 NA TRBV5-1 TGCGCCAGTAAGGGGACTAGCGGGGGGGCCCTGGATGAGCAGTTCTTC CASKGTSGGALDEQFF
TRBJ2-3 TRBD2 NA TRBV4-3 TGCGCCGGCAGCCAAGGGACTAGCGGGGTAAATACGCAGTATTTT CAGSQGTSGVNTQYF
TRBJ1-2 NA NA TRBV11-1 TGTGCCAGCAGCTCACAGGGCCCGCTCTATTGTTACACTTTC CASSSQGPLYCYTF
TRBJ1-1 NA NA TRBV4-1 TGCGCCAGCAGCCAACTTAAAGCGGGCCATGGGAACACTGAAGCCTTCTTT CASSQLKAGHGNTEAFF
TRBJ1-1 TRBD1 NA TRBV6-4 TGTGCCAGCAGTAAACCTAAACGGACAGGGGACACTGAAGCTTTATTT CASSKPKRTGDTEALF
TRBJ2-1 NA NA TRBV29-1 TGCAGTGTTGAAGGTTTGGACTCCCTACCCTACAATGAGCAGTTCTTC CSVEGLDSLPYNEQFF
TRBJ2-7 NA once TRBV20-1 TGCAGTGCTACCGTACAAATGGGGGAACAGTACTTC CSATVQMGEQYF
TRBJ1-1 NA many TRBV12-3/TRBV12-4 TGTGCCGGGTCGGACAGCGTGAACACTGAAGCTTTCTTT CAGSDSVNTEAFF
TRBJ1-6 NA NA TRBV12-3/TRBV12-4 TGTGCCAGCAGTTTTCGAGGGGACTACCTCGGATCACCCCTCCTCTTT CASSFRGDYLGSPLLF
TRBJ2-3 TRBD2 once TRBV11-1 TGTGCCAGCAGCTCCCACCTGGGGGGGGGAAGCACAGATACGAAGTATTTT CASSSHLGGGSTDTKYF
TRBJ2-7 TRBD1 NA TRBV5-1 TGCGCCAGCATAAAGGGACAGGGATCCTACGAACAGTACTTC CASIKGQGSYEQYF
TRBJ1-4 NA NA TRBV28 TGTGCCACCATACGGGCGGGACACTGGGCAGAAAAACTGTTTTTC CATIRAGHWAEKLFF